This T cell receptor (beta chain) was captured by sequencing in a study of beta chain features in type 1 diabetes. Study-wide points: Researchers cautioned that cDNA sequencing could over-represent cells with high TCR expression. People with Type 1 diabetes carried modestly yet significantly shorter TCRB CDR3s in all four CD4+ subsets. The study left unresolved whether HLA type influences TCRB rearrangement.

Averaging around 110 mL, one heparinised blood draw was given by each donor. This CDR3 comprises 16 residues. V gave up 7 bases and J gave up 1 base; unmatched junction bases: 10. Germline values: CDR1 LNHDA, CDR2 SQIVND (reference sequence). On this clone: The antigen is unknown.

Reverse transcription of all isolated RNA meant that expressed TCRB transcripts were sequenced. Naive, central memory and regulatory T cell samples produced a mean of about 3.5 million reads. Sequencing was performed with immunoSEQ multiplex PCR; in TCRdb, only in-frame clones are kept and a portion is missing. This table has 160,000 or so clones, about 9% appearing once. This clonotype originated in a woman younger than 45 with type 1 diabetes. Sequencing used central memory CD4+ T cells from blood. The chain carries TRBV19 and TRBJ1-1; 9 bases align to TRBD1. The CDR3: CASKRRGTGRNTEAFF. In DNA, the CDR3 is TGTGCCAGTAAACGGAGGGGGACAGGGAGGAACACTGAAGCTTTCTTT.